Following are 13 T cell receptor beta chains from one sample sequenced in a study of T cells in Graves' hyperthyroidism and ophthalmopathy. The investigators amplified TCR beta CDR3 regions from RNA transcripts. First-round RT-PCR of the TCR CDR3 relied on the HTBI primer set. TCRdb reprocessed the multiplex PCR reads with MiXCR, giving one entry per CDR3 protein. The data contain about 380,000 distinct CDR3 sequences, about 14% of them singletons. Sequenced sample: blood. These receptors were collected from a woman aged 60-75 years with Graves' hyperthyroidism.

This clonotype was found many times. The chain has TRBV20-1 and TRBJ2-7; TRBD2 matches at 14 bases. The CDR3 sequence is 17 residues long. J was trimmed by 1 base and V by 6 bases; bases with no gene match: 11. Germline V lookup: CDR1 DFQATT, CDR2 SNEGSKA (reference sequence). CDR3 in amino acids: CSARPTSGRAGSYEQYF. DNA of the CDR3: TGCAGTGCGCGGCCGACTAGCGGGAGGGCCGGGTCCTACGAGCAGTACTTC.

This rearrangement joins TRBV28 to TRBJ2-5; 11 bases match TRBD2. This CDR3 spans 16 amino acids. Germline CDR1 reads MDHEN; CDR2 reads SYDVKM. Trimming at V came to 4 bases and at J to 4 bases, leaving 8 bases not matched to a gene. The DNA of the CDR3 is TGTGCCAGCAGTTGGGCACCGGGACTAGCGGCAGAGACCCAGTACTTC. It specifies CASSWAPGLAAETQYF.

This chain links TRBV29-1 with TRBJ1-1; the D gene is possibly TRBD1 (5 bases). The CDR3 contains 13 residues. The ends were cut back, 7 bases at V and 0 bases at J, with 12 bases in the middle. Germline loops: CDR1 SQVTM, CDR2 ANQGSEA. The CDR3 region is CSAGGGMNTEAFF. The CDR3 DNA follows: TGCAGCGCTGGGGGAGGAATGAACACTGAAGCTTTCTTT.

The chain links TRBV19 to TRBJ2-7, with D possibly called TRBD1 or TRBD2 (5 bases each). V was trimmed by 5 bases and J by 8 bases, leaving 22 bases between them. The CDR3 runs to 15 residues. The germline gives CDR1 LNHDA, CDR2 SQIVND (reference sequence). The CDR3 loop is CASSDPGAPGWKQYF. The CDR3 coding sequence is TGTGCCAGTAGTGACCCCGGGGCCCCCGGCTGGAAGCAGTACTTC.

The V call is TRBV12-5, the J call TRBJ1-1, with unresolved D. The CDR3 loop spans 15 amino acids. CDR1 is LGHNT and CDR2 is FRNRAP in the germline V gene. The V gene lost 1 base and the J gene lost 1 base, with 10 bases spanning the gap. As DNA, the CDR3 is TGTGCTAGTGGTTTGGCTGCTCAGAAGAACACTGAAGCTTTCTTT. Its translation: CASGLAAQKNTEAFF. The full variable domain, rest sourced from reference TRBV12-5 and TRBJ1-1, is DARVTQTPRHKVTEMGQEVTMRCQPILGHNTVFWYRQTMMQGLELLAYFRNRAPLDDSGMPKDRFSAEMPDATLATLKIQPSEPRDSAVYFCASGLAAQKNTEAFFGQGTRLTVV.

This clonotype was detected many times. The chain carries TRBV7-9 and TRBJ2-3; 9 nucleotides line up with TRBD2. Germline assignment: CDR1 SEHNR and CDR2 FQNEAQ (reference sequence). The CDR3 is 16 residues long. Trimming cost V 2 bases and J 0 bases; bases outside gene matches: 3. The CDR3 coding sequence is TGTGCCAGCAGCTTAAGAGCGGGAGGAAGCACAGATACGCAGTATTTT. Protein sequence: CASSLRAGGSTDTQYF.

This clonotype was counted a few times. The CDR3, as DNA: TGTGCCAGCAGTTTAGGAGGGACCGGCTATGGCTACACCTTC. Amino acids: CASSLGGTGYGYTF. V gene TRBV28 combines with J gene TRBJ1-2, with D possibly TRBD1 on 5 matching bases. Per the germline V gene, CDR1 is MDHEN and CDR2 is SYDVKM. The CDR3 spans 14 residues. V lost 2 bases and J 4 bases, leaving 11 bases between the germline ends.

This clonotype has just a few counts. DNA of the CDR3: TGTGCCAGCAGCGTAGGAGCCGGGAACCGCGGCACAGATACGCAGTATTTT. This translates into CASSVGAGNRGTDTQYF. The chain couples TRBV9 to TRBJ2-3; maybe TRBD2 (5 bases). Germline values: CDR1 SGDLS, CDR2 YYNGEE. The CDR3 has 17 residues. Deletions cut 0 bases from V and 1 base from J, with 15 bases between.

This chain joins TRBV7-8 and TRBJ2-5; 13 bases are shared with TRBD2. Trimming cost V 5 bases and J 1 base; bases outside gene matches: 4. This CDR3 has 16 residues. Germline V gene lookup returns CDR1 SGHVS and CDR2 FQNEAQ. CDR3 region: CASSLGTSGAQETQYF. The CDR3 nucleotides are TGTGCCAGCAGCCTGGGGACTAGCGGGGCCCAAGAGACCCAGTACTTC.

Comment on this clonotype: A much larger clone lies a single base off, so this may be a read error. The chain joins TRBV9 to TRBJ1-5; no definite D call. Germline assignment: CDR1 SGDLS and CDR2 YYNGEE. V lost 4 bases and J 3 bases, leaving 11 bases between the germline ends. The CDR3 covers 14 residues. The chain's CDR3 is CASSTTWSNQPQHF. The CDR3 DNA is TGTGCCAGCAGCACTACATGGTCCAATCAGCCCCAGCATTTT.

This clonotype was seen at least ten times. The genes are TRBV2 and TRBJ2-5; D gene ambiguous. The CDR3 covers 12 residues. V was pared by 5 bases and J by 5 bases, with 9 bases between. Looked up from germline, CDR1 is SNHLY and CDR2 is FYNNEI. CDR3 in DNA: TGTGCCAGCAGTTACCCGACGGAGACCCAGTACTTC. It codes for CASSYPTETQYF.

The chain recombines TRBV6-2 or TRBV6-3 with TRBJ2-3; 9 bases map to TRBD1. The CDR3 covers 16 residues. Trimming removed 0 bases from V and 0 bases from J; junction bases left unmatched: 1. Per the germline V gene, CDR1 is MNHEY and CDR2 is SVGEGT. The DNA for the CDR3 is TGTGCCAGCAGTTACTCAGACAGGGGGAGCACAGATACGCAGTATTTT. Translated: CASSYSDRGSTDTQYF.

This clonotype occurred many times. The chain uses TRBV6-1 and TRBJ2-2; 8 bases map to TRBD2. The V segment lost 4 bases and the J segment 2 bases; nucleotides outside the gene matches: 6. The CDR3 runs 16 residues. CDR1 and CDR2 from the germline V gene are MNHNS and SASEGT. DNA of the CDR3: TGTGCCAGCAGTGGGAGAGCGGGAGAAAACACCGGGGAGCTGTTTTTT. Its protein is CASSGRAGENTGELFF.